The clone carrying this T cell receptor beta chain was detected only once. Its antigen is unidentified. The data derive from a study of T cell responses to AZD1222 COVID-19 vaccine. Notes on the study in general: Repertoires were collected only later (after the peak T cell response had occurred).

Generated by immunoSEQ multiplex PCR, the TCRdb table keeps only in-frame clones and is missing some. The sample carries some 120,000 clones, 80% to 90% recorded once. This CDR3 has 14 residues. Per the germline V gene, CDR1 is SGHDT and CDR2 is YYEEEE. V was trimmed by 3 bases and J by 5 bases, leaving 12 bases between them. This clonotype originated in an adult who received the AZD1222 COVID-19 vaccine. Source: peripheral blood, taken 28 days after the second AZD1222 dose. The J gene is TRBJ1-5, the V gene TRBV5-6; D perhaps matches TRBD1 (5 bases). In nucleotides, the CDR3 is TGTGCCAGCAGCTCAGGGACGGACTATCAGCCCCAGCATTTT. This translates into CASSSGTDYQPQHF.